This T cell receptor (beta chain) was captured by sequencing in a study of blood T cell repertoires in COVID-19. Study information: Both acute and convalescent COVID-19 samples were obtained from the United States, Italy and Spain.

Original methodology: Amplification with reference gene primers provided the estimates of nucleated cell counts. The method was immunoSEQ multiplex PCR; TCRdb's version includes in-frame clones alone and lacks a portion of them. V, J and clone size were drawn from that table, and D and trimming were deduced from the DNA. The sample contains 200,000 to 250,000 clones, about four fifths of which appear only once. Comment on this clone: Other DNA sequences of this sample code for an identical CDR3.

V was shortened by 0 bases and J by 1 base, with 7 bases between the two germline ends. The CDR3 extends over 15 amino acids. Germline V gives CDR1 MNHEY, CDR2 SVGAGI. Specimen: peripheral blood. This chain connects TRBV6-5 to TRBJ1-5; no clear D gene. The receptor comes from a woman of 80 years or more with acute or convalescent COVID-19. The CDR3, as DNA: TGTGCCAGCAGTTACTCGAGAGGAAGCAATCAGCCCCAGCATTTT. The encoded protein is CASSYSRGSNQPQHF.